The clone carrying this T cell receptor (beta chain) was detected ten times or more. Its antigen is still unknown. This CDR3 is built from 16 residues. After removal of 4 bases from V and 11 bases from J, the junction contained 14 bases not matched to a gene. CDR1 SGHTA and CDR2 FQGNSA come from the germline V gene. The data belong to a study of early T cells in non-severe SARS-CoV-2 infection. Overall study context: It was bulk RNA from unsorted whole blood that was sequenced, and the chains were unpaired. The study, taken as a whole, reports: Matches to VDJdb favored anti-spike CD8 responses and missed private and CD4 specificities.

Individual cDNA molecules received unique molecular identifiers. TCRdb re-derived calls from the 5' RACE reads in MiXCR, one entry per CDR3 protein. Of over 35,000 distinct CDR3 sequences detected, approximately 6.1% appear once; the ten largest clones hold less than 25%. The source of this sequence is an adult who was a healthcare worker with PCR-confirmed SARS-CoV-2 infection or an uninfected control (not recorded which). The sample was whole blood, taken at baseline. The chain combines TRBV7-2 with TRBJ2-1; 10 bases map to TRBD2. CDR3 sequence: CASSSRTSGRAAKQFF. The CDR3 DNA reads as TGTGCCAGCAGCTCCAGGACTAGCGGAAGGGCGGCGAAGCAGTTCTTC. The full variable domain, its missing parts supplied by reference TRBV7-2 and TRBJ2-1, is GAGVSQSPSNKVTEKGKDVELRCDPISGHTALYWYRQSLGQGLEFLIYFQGNSAPDKSGLPSDRFSAERTGGSVSTLTIQRTQQEDSAVYLCASSSRTSGRAAKQFFGPGTRLTVL.